This TCR beta chain was sequenced for a study of Ad26.COV2.S vaccination and SARS-CoV-2 variants. Study results and caveats: It was found that vaccine and placebo recipients had similar non-spike TCR breadth. Spike-specific TCR breadth was greater after Ad26.COV2.S than placebo.

Here immunoSEQ multiplex PCR was the method, and the copy in TCRdb shows in-frame clones only, minus some. This table has a few hundred thousand clones, more than 70% appearing once. Worth noting for this clone: Its antigen is not known.

Treatment specified: around 19 received Ad26.COV2.S at low or high dose, single or two shots; 5 received placebo; per-sample allocation not given. Collection of samples fell on day 63 after the first vaccine or placebo injection. Spike of the Wuhan-strain SARS-CoV-2 was expressed by an Ad26 vector, which formed the vaccine. The CDR3 has 14 residues. Trimming removed 4 bases at V and 4 bases at J, with 14 bases between. Looked up from germline, CDR1 is SGHDT and CDR2 is YYEEEE. The sequence was collected from a person aged 18-65 years who received the Ad26.COV2.S COVID-19 vaccine or a placebo. This chain links TRBV5-6 with TRBJ1-1; D is unclear. The sample was peripheral blood, taken in a trial of Ad26.COV2.S vaccine versus placebo. The CDR3 spells CASSPGPRSTEAFF. The CDR3 nucleotides are TGTGCCAGCAGCCCCGGGCCCAGGAGCACTGAAGCTTTCTTT.